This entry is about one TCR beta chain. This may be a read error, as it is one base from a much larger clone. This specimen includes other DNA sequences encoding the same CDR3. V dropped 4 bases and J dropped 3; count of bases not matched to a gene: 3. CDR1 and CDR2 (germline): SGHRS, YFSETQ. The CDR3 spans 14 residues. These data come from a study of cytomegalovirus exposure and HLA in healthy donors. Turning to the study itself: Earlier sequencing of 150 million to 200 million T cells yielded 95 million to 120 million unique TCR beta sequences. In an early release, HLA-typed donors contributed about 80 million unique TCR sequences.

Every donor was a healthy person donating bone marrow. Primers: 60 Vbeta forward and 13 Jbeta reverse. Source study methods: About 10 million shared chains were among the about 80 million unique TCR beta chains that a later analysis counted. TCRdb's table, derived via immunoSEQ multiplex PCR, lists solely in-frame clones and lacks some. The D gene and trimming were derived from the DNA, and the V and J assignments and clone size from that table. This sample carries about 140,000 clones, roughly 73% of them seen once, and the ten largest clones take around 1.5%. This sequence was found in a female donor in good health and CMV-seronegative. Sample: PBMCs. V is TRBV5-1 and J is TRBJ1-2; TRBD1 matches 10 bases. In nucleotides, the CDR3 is TGCGCCAGCAGCGGGACAGGGGCAGACTATGGCTACACCTTC. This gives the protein CASSGTGADYGYTF.